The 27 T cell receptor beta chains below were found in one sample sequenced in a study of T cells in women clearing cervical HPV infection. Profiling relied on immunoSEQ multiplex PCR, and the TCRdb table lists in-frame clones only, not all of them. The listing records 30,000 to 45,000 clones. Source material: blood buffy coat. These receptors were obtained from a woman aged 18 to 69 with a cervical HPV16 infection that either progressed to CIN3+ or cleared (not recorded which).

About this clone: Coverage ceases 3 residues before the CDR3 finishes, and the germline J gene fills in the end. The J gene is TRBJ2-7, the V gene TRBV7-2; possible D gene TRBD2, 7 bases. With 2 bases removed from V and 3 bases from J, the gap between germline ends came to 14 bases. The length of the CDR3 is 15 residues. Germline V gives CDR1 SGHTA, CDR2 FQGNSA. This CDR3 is CASSLTGGTLYEQYF. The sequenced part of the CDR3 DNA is TGTGCCAGCAGCTTAACGGGGGGCACCCTCTACGAG.

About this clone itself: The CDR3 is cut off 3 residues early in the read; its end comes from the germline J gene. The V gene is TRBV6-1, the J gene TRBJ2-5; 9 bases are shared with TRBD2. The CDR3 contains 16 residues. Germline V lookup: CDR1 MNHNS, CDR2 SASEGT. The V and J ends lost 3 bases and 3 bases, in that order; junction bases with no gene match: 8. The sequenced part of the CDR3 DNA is TGTGCCAGCAGTGATAATAAGCGGGGGGAAAAAGAGACC. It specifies CASSDNKRGEKET. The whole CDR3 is CASSDNKRGEKETQYF.

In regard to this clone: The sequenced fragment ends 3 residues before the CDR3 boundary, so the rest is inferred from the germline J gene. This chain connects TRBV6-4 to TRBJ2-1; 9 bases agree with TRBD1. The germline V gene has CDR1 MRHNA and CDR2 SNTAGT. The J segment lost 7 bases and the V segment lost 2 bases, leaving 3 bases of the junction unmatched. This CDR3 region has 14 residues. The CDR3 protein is CASSDGTGMNEQFF. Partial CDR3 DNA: TGTGCCAGCAGTGACGGGACAGGGATGAATGAG.

The chain's CDR3 is CASRTSGSIDTQYF. The CDR3 DNA, read in part, is TGTGCCAGCAGGACTAGCGGGAGTATAGATACG. J is TRBJ2-3 and V is TRBV6-2 or TRBV6-3, with 12 bases fitting TRBD2. The CDR3 is cut off 3 residues early in the read; its end comes from the germline J gene. From germline, CDR1 is MNHEY and CDR2 SVGEGT. Unmatched junction bases numbered 3, after V lost 6 bases and J lost 5 bases. CDR3 size: 14 residues.

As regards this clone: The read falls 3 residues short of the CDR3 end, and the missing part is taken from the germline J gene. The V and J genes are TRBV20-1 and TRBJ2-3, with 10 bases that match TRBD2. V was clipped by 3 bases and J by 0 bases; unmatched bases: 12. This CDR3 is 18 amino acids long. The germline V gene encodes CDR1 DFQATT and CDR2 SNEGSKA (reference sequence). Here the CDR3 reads CSARAAPGLAKSTDTQYF. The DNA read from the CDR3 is TGCAGTGCTAGGGCTGCTCCGGGACTAGCGAAGAGCACAGATACG.

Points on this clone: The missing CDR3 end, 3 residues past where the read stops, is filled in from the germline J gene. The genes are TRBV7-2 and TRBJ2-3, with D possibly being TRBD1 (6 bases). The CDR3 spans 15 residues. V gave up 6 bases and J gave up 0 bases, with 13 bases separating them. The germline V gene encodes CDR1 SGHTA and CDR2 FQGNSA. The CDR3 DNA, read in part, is TGTGCCAGCAGTCGAACAGGGATTAGCACAGATACG. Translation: CASSRTGISTDT. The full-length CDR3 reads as CASSRTGISTDTQYF.

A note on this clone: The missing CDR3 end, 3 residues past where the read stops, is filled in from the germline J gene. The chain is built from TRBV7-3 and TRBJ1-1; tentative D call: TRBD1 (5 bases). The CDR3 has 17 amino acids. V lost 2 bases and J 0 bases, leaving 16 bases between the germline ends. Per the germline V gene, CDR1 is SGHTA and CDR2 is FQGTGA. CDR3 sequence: CASSLGGASFVNTEAFF. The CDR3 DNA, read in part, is TGTGCCAGCAGCTTAGGAGGGGCGAGTTTTGTGAACACTGAA.

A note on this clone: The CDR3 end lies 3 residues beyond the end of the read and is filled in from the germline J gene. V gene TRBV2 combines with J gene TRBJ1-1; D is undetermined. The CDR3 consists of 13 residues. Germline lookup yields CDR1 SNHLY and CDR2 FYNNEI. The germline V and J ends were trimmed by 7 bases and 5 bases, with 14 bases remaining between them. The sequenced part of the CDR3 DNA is TGTGCCAGCACCTCCCCCCCGAGGACTGAA. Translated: CASTSPPRTE. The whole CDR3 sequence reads CASTSPPRTEAFF.

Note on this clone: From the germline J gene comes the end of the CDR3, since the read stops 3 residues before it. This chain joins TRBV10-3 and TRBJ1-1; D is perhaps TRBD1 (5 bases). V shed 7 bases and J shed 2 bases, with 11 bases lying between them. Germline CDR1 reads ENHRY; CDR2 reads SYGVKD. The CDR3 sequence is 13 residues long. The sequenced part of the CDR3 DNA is TGTGCCATCACTCAGGGTGCCAACACTGAA. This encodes CAITQGANTE. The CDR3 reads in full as CAITQGANTEAFF.

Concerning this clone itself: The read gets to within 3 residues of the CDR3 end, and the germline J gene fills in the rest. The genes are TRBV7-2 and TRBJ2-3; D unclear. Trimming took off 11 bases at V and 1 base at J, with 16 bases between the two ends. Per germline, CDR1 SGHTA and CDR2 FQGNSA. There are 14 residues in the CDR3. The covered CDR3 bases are TGTGCCGTGTCGGCGGCTGGAGGCACAGATACG. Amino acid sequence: CAVSAAGGTDT. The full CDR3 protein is CAVSAAGGTDTQYF.

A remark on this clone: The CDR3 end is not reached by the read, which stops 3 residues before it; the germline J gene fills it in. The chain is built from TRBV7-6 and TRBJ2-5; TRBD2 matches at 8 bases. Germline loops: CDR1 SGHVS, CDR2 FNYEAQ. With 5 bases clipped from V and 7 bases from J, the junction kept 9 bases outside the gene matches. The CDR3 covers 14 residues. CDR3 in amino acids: CASSTGLAEGTQYF. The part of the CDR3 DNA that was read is TGTGCCAGCAGCACAGGACTAGCTGAGGGGACC.

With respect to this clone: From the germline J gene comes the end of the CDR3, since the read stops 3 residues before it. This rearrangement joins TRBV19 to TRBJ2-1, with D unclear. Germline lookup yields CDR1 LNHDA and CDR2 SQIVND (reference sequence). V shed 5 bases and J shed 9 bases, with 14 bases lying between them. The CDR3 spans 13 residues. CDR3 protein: CASSAGPRSEQFF. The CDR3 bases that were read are TGTGCCAGTAGTGCAGGCCCGCGAAGTGAG. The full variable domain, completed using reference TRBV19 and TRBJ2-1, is DGGITQSPKYLFRKEGQNVTLSCEQNLNHDAMYWYRQDPGQGLRLIYYSQIVNDFQKGDIAEGYSVSREKKESFPLTVTSAQKNPTAFYLCASSAGPRSEQFFGPGTRLTVL.

The sequenced part of the CDR3 DNA is TGTGCCAGCAGTGATCAGGGGGCGGTTGGAAACACC. It specifies CASSDQGAVGNT. From start to end, the CDR3 is CASSDQGAVGNTIYF. The chain links TRBV2 to TRBJ1-3; the match to TRBD1 covers 8 bases. Read sequence stops 3 residues before the CDR3 end, and the germline J gene provides the missing end. This CDR3 has 15 amino acids. Unmatched junction bases numbered 4, after V lost 3 bases and J lost 3 bases. CDR1 is SNHLY, CDR2 FYNNEI, per germline. Looking up the rest from reference TRBV2 and TRBJ1-3 gives the full variable domain: EPEVTQTPSHQVTQMGQEVILRCVPISNHLYFYWYRQILGQKVEFLVSFYNNEISEKSEIFDDQFSVERPDGSNFTLKIRSTKLEDSAMYFCASSDQGAVGNTIYFGEGSWLTVV.

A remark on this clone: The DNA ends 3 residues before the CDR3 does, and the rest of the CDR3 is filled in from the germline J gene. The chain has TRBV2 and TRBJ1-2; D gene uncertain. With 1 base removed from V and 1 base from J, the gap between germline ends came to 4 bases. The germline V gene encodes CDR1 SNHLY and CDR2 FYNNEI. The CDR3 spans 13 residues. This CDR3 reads CASSEGVNYGYTF. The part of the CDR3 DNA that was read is TGTGCCAGCAGTGAAGGCGTTAACTATGGC.

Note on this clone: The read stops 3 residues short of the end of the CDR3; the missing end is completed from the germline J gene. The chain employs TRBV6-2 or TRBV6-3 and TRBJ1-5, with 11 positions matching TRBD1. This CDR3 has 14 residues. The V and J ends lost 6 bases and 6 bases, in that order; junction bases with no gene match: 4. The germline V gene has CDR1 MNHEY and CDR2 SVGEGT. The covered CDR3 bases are TGTGCCAGCAGGGGGACAGGGGGGACTCAGCCC. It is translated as CASRGTGGTQP. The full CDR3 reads CASRGTGGTQPQHF.

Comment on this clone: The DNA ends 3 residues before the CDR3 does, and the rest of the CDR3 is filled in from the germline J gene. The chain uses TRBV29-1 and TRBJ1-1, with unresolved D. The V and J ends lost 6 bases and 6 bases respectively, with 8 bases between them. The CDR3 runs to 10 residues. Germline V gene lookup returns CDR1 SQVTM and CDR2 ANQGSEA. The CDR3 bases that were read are TGCAGCGTCCATCAGTCTGAA. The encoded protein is CSVHQSE. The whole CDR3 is CSVHQSEAFF.

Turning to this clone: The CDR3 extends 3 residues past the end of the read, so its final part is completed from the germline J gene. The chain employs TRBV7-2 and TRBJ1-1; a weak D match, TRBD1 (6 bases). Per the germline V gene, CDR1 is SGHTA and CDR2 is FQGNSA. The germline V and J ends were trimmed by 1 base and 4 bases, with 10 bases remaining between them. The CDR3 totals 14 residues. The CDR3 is CASSLVQGGTEAFF. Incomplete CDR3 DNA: TGTGCCAGCAGCTTAGTACAGGGTGGCACTGAA.

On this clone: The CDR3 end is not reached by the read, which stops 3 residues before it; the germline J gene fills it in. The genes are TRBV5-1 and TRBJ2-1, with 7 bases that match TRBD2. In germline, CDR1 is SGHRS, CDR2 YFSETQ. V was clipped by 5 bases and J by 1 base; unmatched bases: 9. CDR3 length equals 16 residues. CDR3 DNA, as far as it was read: TGCGCCAGCAGTGCCGATGCGGGAGAGTCCTACAATGAG. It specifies CASSADAGESYNE. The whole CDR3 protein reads CASSADAGESYNEQFF.

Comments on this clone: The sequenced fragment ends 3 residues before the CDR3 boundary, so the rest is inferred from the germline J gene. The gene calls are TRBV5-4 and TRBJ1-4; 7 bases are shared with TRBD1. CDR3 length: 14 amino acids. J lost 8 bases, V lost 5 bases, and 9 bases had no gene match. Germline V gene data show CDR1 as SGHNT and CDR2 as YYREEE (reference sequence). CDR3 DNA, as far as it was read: TGTGCCAGCAGTACAAGGGGGCTGGAGGAAAAA. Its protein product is CASSTRGLEEK. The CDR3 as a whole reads CASSTRGLEEKLFF.

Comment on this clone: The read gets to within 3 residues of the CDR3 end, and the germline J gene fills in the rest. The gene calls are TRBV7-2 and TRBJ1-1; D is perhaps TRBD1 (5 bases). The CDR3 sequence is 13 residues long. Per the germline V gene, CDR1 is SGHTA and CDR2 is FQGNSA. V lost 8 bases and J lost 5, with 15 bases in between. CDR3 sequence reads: CASGGLGGTEAFF. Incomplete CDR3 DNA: TGTGCCAGCGGGGGTCTCGGGGGTACTGAA.

Incomplete CDR3 DNA: TGCGCCAGCAGTTACGGACTTAGCTCCTACAATGAG. This sequence encodes CASSYGLSSYNE. The CDR3 reads in full as CASSYGLSSYNEQFF. The chain combines TRBV5-1 with TRBJ2-1; a possible D gene is TRBD2 (5 bases). Read sequence stops 3 residues before the CDR3 end, and the germline J gene provides the missing end. There are 15 residues in the CDR3. The germline V and J ends were trimmed by 5 bases and 0 bases, with 12 bases remaining between them. Germline CDR1 and CDR2: SGHRS and YFSETQ.

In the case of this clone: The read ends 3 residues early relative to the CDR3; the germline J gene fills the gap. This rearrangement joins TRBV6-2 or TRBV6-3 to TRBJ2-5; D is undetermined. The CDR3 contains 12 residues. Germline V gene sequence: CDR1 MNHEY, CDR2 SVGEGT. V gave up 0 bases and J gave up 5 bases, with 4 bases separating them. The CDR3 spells CASSYSTETQYF. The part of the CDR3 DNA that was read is TGTGCCAGCAGTTACTCGACTGAGACC.

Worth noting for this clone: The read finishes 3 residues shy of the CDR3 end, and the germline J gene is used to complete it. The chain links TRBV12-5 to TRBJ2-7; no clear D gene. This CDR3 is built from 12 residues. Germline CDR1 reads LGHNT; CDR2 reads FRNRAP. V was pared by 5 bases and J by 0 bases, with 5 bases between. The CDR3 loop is CASGPYSYEQYF. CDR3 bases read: TGTGCTAGTGGTCCTTACTCCTACGAG.

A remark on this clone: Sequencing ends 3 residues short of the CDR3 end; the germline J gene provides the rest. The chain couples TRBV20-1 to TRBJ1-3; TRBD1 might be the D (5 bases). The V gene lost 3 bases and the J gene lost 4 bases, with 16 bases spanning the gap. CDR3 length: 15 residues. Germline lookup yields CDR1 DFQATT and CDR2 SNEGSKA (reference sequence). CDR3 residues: CSASPESRGGNTIYF. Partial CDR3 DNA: TGCAGTGCTAGCCCCGAGTCGAGGGGAGGAAACACC.

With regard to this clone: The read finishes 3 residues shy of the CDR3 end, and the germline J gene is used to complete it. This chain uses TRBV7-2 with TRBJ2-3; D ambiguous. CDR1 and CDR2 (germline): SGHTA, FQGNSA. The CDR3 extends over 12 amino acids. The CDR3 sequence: CASSLVSGAQYF. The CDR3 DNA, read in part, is TGTGCCAGCAGCTTAGTGTCCGGTGCG.

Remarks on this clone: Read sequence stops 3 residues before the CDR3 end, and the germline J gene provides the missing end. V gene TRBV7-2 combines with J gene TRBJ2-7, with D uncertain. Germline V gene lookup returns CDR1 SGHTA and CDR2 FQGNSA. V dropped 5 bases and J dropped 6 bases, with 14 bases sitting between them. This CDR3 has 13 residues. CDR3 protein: CASSPRGPREQYF. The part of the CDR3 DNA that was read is TGTGCCAGCAGCCCCCGAGGCCCACGCGAG.

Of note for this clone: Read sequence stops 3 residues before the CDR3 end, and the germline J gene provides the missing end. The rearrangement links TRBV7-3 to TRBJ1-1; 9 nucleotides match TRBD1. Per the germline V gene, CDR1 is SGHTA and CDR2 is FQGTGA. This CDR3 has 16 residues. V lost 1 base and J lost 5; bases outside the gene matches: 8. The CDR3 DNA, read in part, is TGTGCCAGCAGCTTAAGTGGGGACAGGGTGGGGACTGAA. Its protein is CASSLSGDRVGTE. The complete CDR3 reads CASSLSGDRVGTEAFF.